The 5 T cell receptor beta chains in this list originate from one sample, sequenced in a study of blood T cell repertoires in COVID-19. The data were produced by immunoSEQ multiplex PCR, yet TCRdb's version contains in-frame clones alone and is incomplete. This sample has 200,000 to 300,000 clones, with about 79% found just once. The specimen was peripheral blood. The receptor set was obtained from a man aged 40-55 years who had recovered from COVID-19.

This clone was observed a handful of times. The J gene is TRBJ2-7, the V gene TRBV7-2; 7 bases agree with TRBD2. Germline V CDR1 and CDR2: SGHTA, FQGNSA. J gave up 3 bases and V 5 bases, and 10 bases lay outside the gene matches. The CDR3 extends over 15 amino acids. The CDR3 nucleotides read TGTGCCAGCAGCCGGAACGCTGGCGGGGGCTACGAGCAGTACTTC. Its protein is CASSRNAGGGYEQYF.

The rearrangement links TRBV12-3 or TRBV12-4 to TRBJ1-5; D may be TRBD1 (5 bases). The CDR3 sequence is 13 residues long. With 3 bases removed from V and 9 bases from J, the gap between germline ends came to 12 bases. DNA of the CDR3: TGTGCCAGCAGTTTGACCCAGGGAACGCCCCAGCATTTT. Amino acids: CASSLTQGTPQHF.

The rearrangement uses TRBV7-8 and TRBJ2-7; tentative D call: TRBD2 (5 bases). V dropped 1 base and J dropped 7 bases, with 14 bases sitting between them. Germline V gene data show CDR1 as SGHVS and CDR2 as FQNEAQ. CDR3 length: 14 residues. CDR3 nucleotides: TGTGCCAGCAGCTTAGGGGGTCCGGGCGGGGAGCAGTACTTC. Translation gives CASSLGGPGGEQYF. The whole variable domain, filled in from reference TRBV7-8 and TRBJ2-7, reads GAGVSQSPRYKVAKRGQDVALRCDPISGHVSLFWYQQALGQGPEFLTYFQNEAQLDKSGLPSDRFFAERPEGSVSTLKIQRTQQEDSAVYLCASSLGGPGGEQYFGPGTRLTVT.

A remark on this clone: Other DNA variants within this sample encode the same CDR3. The rearrangement links TRBV7-2 to TRBJ2-3; D uncertain. This CDR3 contains 15 residues. With 0 bases removed from V and 0 bases from J, the gap between germline ends came to 7 bases. CDR1 is SGHTA, CDR2 FQGNSA, per germline. As DNA, the CDR3 is TGTGCCAGCAGCTTAGCGGCCAGGAGCACAGATACGCAGTATTTT. Its translation is CASSLAARSTDTQYF. Together with reference TRBV7-2 and TRBJ2-3, the CDR3 gives the full variable domain: GAGVSQSPSNKVTEKGKDVELRCDPISGHTALYWYRQSLGQGLEFLIYFQGNSAPDKSGLPSDRFSAERTGGSVSTLTIQRTQQEDSAVYLCASSLAARSTDTQYFGPGTRLTVL.

The chain employs TRBV5-1 and TRBJ1-4, with 7 nucleotides matching TRBD1. Germline V gives CDR1 SGHRS, CDR2 YFSETQ. J lost 0 bases, V lost 5 bases, and 4 bases had no gene match. This CDR3 is 15 amino acids long. CDR3 region: CASSFQGATNEKLFF. The CDR3 bases are TGCGCCAGCAGTTTTCAGGGGGCAACTAATGAAAAACTGTTTTTT.